This T cell receptor (beta chain) was documented in a study of T-cell memory formation after mild COVID-19. For the study at large: Clusters of TCRs were largely donor specific.

TCR alpha and TCR beta cDNA libraries carrying sample barcodes and UMIs were produced by 5'RACE using constant-segment primers. TCRdb redid the calling of the 5' RACE reads with MiXCR, one entry per CDR3 protein. Here the sample spans approximately 500,000 distinct CDR3 sequences, about 23% being singletons. The ends lost 5 bases at V and 1 base at J; junction bases unmatched: 9. Looked up from germline, CDR1 is SGHKS and CDR2 is YYEKEE (reference sequence). The CDR3 runs to 15 residues. This clonotype was counted only a few times. Sequencing input: PBMCs or a T cell subset sorted from them (not recorded which). V usage is TRBV5-5 and J usage is TRBJ2-7; 7 positions agree with TRBD1. This TCR came from an adult woman who had mild COVID-19 (a few samples of this study predate the infection). Cell type and time point are not known. CDR3 sequence (DNA): TGTGCCAGCAGTCAGGCAGGGGACAGTTCCTACGAGCAGTACTTC. This translates into CASSQAGDSSYEQYF. Together with reference TRBV5-5 and TRBJ2-7, the CDR3 gives the full variable domain: DAGVTQSPTHLIKTRGQQVTLRCSPISGHKSVSWYQQVLGQGPQFIFQYYEKEERGRGNFPDRFSARQFPNYSSELNVNALLLGDSALYLCASSQAGDSSYEQYFGPGTRLTVT.